Sequencing of this T cell receptor (beta chain) was carried out in a study of CD8 T cells in Susac syndrome. Study findings and constraints: The relatively small number of individuals in the TCR sequencing and HLA analysis was acknowledged by the study.

Controls comprised healthy donors matched for age and sex. TEMRA cells were FACS-enriched, and CD8+ and CD4+ T cells were isolated negatively. V was trimmed by 2 bases and J by 2 bases, leaving 10 bases between them. This CDR3 is built from 14 residues. Germline values: CDR1 MGHRA, CDR2 YSYEKL. Reverse transcription of roughly 0.5 to 1 ug RNA was carried out with random hexamers. In TCRdb, the immunoSEQ multiplex PCR reads were re-called with MiXCR into one record per CDR3 protein. The table includes some 120,000 distinct CDR3 sequences, 90% to 95% detected once. Concerning this clonotype itself: Its cognate antigen is unknown.

The chain is built from TRBV4-1 and TRBJ2-7, with D perhaps matching TRBD1 (6 bases). This receptor was obtained from a human donor in good health. Specimen: CD4+ T cells from PBMCs. The CDR3 protein is CASSQYREPYEQYF. The CDR3 DNA sequence: TGCGCCAGCAGCCAATACAGGGAACCCTACGAGCAGTACTTC.